These 4 T cell receptor beta chains came from one sample sequenced in a study of T-cell reconstitution after alpha-beta-depleted transplantation in children. A TCRbeta library incorporating unique molecular identifiers was prepared. Each CDR3 protein is one row after TCRdb ran MiXCR on the PCR reads. The sample yields about 70,000 distinct CDR3 sequences, roughly 10% seen once. The sample in question was PBMCs, obtained before TCRalphabeta/CD19-depleted stem cell transplant. Receptors originate from a boy younger than 18 with acute myeloid leukemia, due to receive a stem cell transplant.

This clonotype was observed at least ten times. The chain has TRBV3-1 and TRBJ1-2, with D unresolved. The germline V gene has CDR1 LGHDT and CDR2 YNNKEL (reference sequence). V dropped 6 bases and J dropped 2 bases, with 4 bases sitting between them. The CDR3 covers 11 residues. The CDR3 DNA reads TGTGCCAGCAGTCAGAACTATGGCTACACCTTC. Protein sequence: CASSQNYGYTF.

At least ten counts were recorded for this clonotype. The chain's CDR3 is CASSQDLLAGQYF. The CDR3 DNA reads TGTGCCAGCAGCCAAGATCTTCTAGCGGGGCAGTATTTT. The chain couples TRBV14 to TRBJ2-3, with TRBD2 identical over 8 bases. Germline CDR1 SGHDN, CDR2 FVKESK. The length of the CDR3 is 13 residues. V lost 0 bases, J lost 11 bases, and 4 bases stayed unmatched.

At least ten counts were recorded for this clonotype. This chain links TRBV12-3 or TRBV12-4 with TRBJ2-3; 13 bases align to TRBD2. The CDR3 has 17 residues. The V segment lost 3 bases and the J segment 2 bases; nucleotides outside the gene matches: 5. The CDR3 region is CASSFGLAGDPTDTQYF. The CDR3 nucleotides are TGTGCCAGCAGTTTCGGACTAGCGGGGGACCCCACAGATACGCAGTATTTT.

This clonotype has ten or more counts. The gene calls are TRBV7-2 and TRBJ2-7; 12 positions match TRBD2. From germline, CDR1 is SGHTA and CDR2 FQGNSA. Trimming cost V 3 bases and J 0 bases; bases outside gene matches: 9. The CDR3 sequence is 18 residues long. The CDR3, as DNA: TGTGCCAGCAGCTTGCGGGGACTAGCGGGCGGGAGCTCCTACGAGCAGTACTTC. Its protein is CASSLRGLAGGSSYEQYF.